Shown below are 26 T cell receptor beta chains from a single sample sequenced in a study of T-cell memory formation after mild COVID-19. TCRdb used MiXCR to reprocess the 5' RACE reads, holding one entry per CDR3 protein. Of about 290,000 distinct CDR3 sequences in the sample, around a sixth were seen once. The sample taken for sequencing was PBMCs or a T cell subset sorted from them (not recorded which). All receptors derive from a man aged 18 to 30 who had mild COVID-19 (a few samples of this study predate the infection). Cell type and time point are not known.

The table lists this clonotype with a few counts. The chain couples TRBV11-3 to TRBJ2-4; unclear D gene. The CDR3 sequence is 14 residues long. Trimming pared 5 bases from V and 9 bases from J, leaving 17 bases between. The germline gives CDR1 SGHNT, CDR2 YENEEA. The CDR3 DNA follows: TGTGCCAGCAGCGCAACGGCAGCTAGTGGCATTCAGTACTTC. It encodes CASSATAASGIQYF.

The chain links TRBV5-1 to TRBJ2-5, with 7 positions matching TRBD1. This CDR3 contains 15 residues. J gave up 2 bases and V 5 bases, and 9 bases lay outside the gene matches. CDR1 is SGHRS, CDR2 YFSETQ, per germline. CDR3 nucleotide sequence: TGCGCCAGCAGACCTGGACAGGCGCGACAAGAGACCCAGTACTTC. Translating it yields CASRPGQARQETQYF.

V usage is TRBV6-5 and J usage is TRBJ2-7, with 10 nucleotides matching TRBD2. CDR3 length equals 18 residues. Trimming cost V 0 bases and J 0 bases; bases outside gene matches: 8. Per germline, CDR1 MNHEY and CDR2 SVGAGI. Written as DNA, the CDR3 is TGTGCCAGCAGTTACTCGACGGCTAGCGGGGGTAGCTCCTACGAGCAGTACTTC. Amino acids: CASSYSTASGGSSYEQYF.

This clonotype was counted a few times. The V gene is TRBV2, the J gene TRBJ2-7, with D perhaps matching TRBD1 (5 bases). The CDR3 runs 14 residues. Germline V gene data show CDR1 as SNHLY and CDR2 as FYNNEI. Trimming pared 6 bases from V and 4 bases from J, leaving 16 bases between. Written as DNA, the CDR3 is TGTGCCAGCAGCCCCAGGGTAGGGGCATACGAGCAGTACGTC. This translates into CASSPRVGAYEQYV.

This clonotype was counted at least ten times. This chain links TRBV7-6 with TRBJ1-1; TRBD1 matches 7 bases. The CDR3 covers 13 residues. V lost 5 bases to trimming and J lost 3 bases; unmatched junction nucleotides: 3. Germline-derived CDR1 and CDR2 are SGHVS and FNYEAQ. The CDR3 spells CASSKTGYTEAFF. CDR3 DNA: TGTGCCAGCAGCAAGACAGGGTACACTGAAGCTTTCTTT.

The V call is TRBV29-1, the J call TRBJ2-3; D is possibly TRBD2 (5 bases). Trimming pared 3 bases from V and 2 bases from J, leaving 9 bases between. The CDR3 covers 13 residues. Germline CDR1 SQVTM, CDR2 ANQGSEA. CDR3 in DNA: TGCAGCGTTGAGTCAGACTACACAGATACGCAGTATTTT. Its protein is CSVESDYTDTQYF.

The V gene is TRBV5-6, the J gene TRBJ2-1; 9 nucleotides match TRBD2. The junction had 9 bases not matched to a gene; V was cut back by 4 bases and J by 4 bases. Germline V gene data show CDR1 as SGHDT and CDR2 as YYEEEE. CDR3 size: 16 residues. As DNA, the CDR3 is TGTGCCAGCAGCCCCTCTAGCGGGGTGGGTTACAATGAGCAGTTCTTC. As protein: CASSPSSGVGYNEQFF.

This clonotype was picked up a small number of times. The chain has TRBV6-5 and TRBJ1-4; D possibly corresponds to TRBD1 (5 bases). Germline CDR1 reads MNHEY; CDR2 reads SVGAGI. The CDR3 is 14 residues long. The V end was cut by 5 bases, the J end by 10 bases, with 17 bases between. In DNA, the CDR3 is TGTGCCAGCAGTGCAGACCGGGGCCGTGTAAAACTGTTTTTT. It specifies CASSADRGRVKLFF.

The chain joins TRBV20-1 to TRBJ2-1, with D possibly TRBD2 on 6 matching bases. V dropped 6 bases and J dropped 4 bases, with 7 bases sitting between them. Germline CDR1 and CDR2: DFQATT and SNEGSKA (reference sequence). This CDR3 spans 11 amino acids. For the CDR3, the DNA is TGCAGTGCGACTAGATACAATGAGCAGTTCTTC. It specifies CSATRYNEQFF.

This clonotype was observed a handful of times. The chain employs TRBV12-3 or TRBV12-4 and TRBJ2-2; no clear D gene. Deletions cut 4 bases from V and 1 base from J, with 10 bases between. The CDR3 contains 15 residues. The CDR3 bases are TGTGCCAGCAGTTCGGATGGCGGGAACACCGGGGAGCTGTTTTTT. Protein: CASSSDGGNTGELFF.

This clonotype occurred a few times. V usage is TRBV7-8 and J usage is TRBJ1-2; the D gene is possibly TRBD1 (6 bases). The CDR3 spans 16 residues. Germline V gene data show CDR1 as SGHVS and CDR2 as FQNEAQ. The V and J ends lost 1 base and 1 base respectively, with 13 bases between them. CDR3 bases: TGTGCCAGCAGCTTAGGTTGGGACATAATTAACTATGGCTACACCTTC. Its protein product is CASSLGWDIINYGYTF.

V is TRBV29-1 and J is TRBJ2-1; D remains unclear. CDR3 length: 16 amino acids. V was trimmed by 1 base and J by 4 bases, leaving 17 bases between them. The germline CDR1 and CDR2 sequences are SQVTM and ANQGSEA. CDR3 loop: CSVEGTFLGRYNEQFF. For the CDR3, the DNA is TGCAGCGTTGAAGGGACCTTTCTCGGAAGATACAATGAGCAGTTCTTC.

This chain joins TRBV6-2 or TRBV6-3 and TRBJ2-7; TRBD1 matches at 10 bases. V dropped 6 bases and J dropped 8; count of bases not matched to a gene: 4. Germline assignment: CDR1 MNHEY and CDR2 SVGEGT. The CDR3 is 12 residues long. The CDR3 DNA reads as TGTGCCAGCAGCCAGGGACAGGGGAAGCAGTACGTC. Its translation: CASSQGQGKQYV.

This clonotype was detected many times. J is TRBJ2-2 and V is TRBV20-1; possibly TRBD2 for D (7 bases). Germline CDR1 reads DFQATT; CDR2 reads SNEGSKA (reference sequence). The CDR3 covers 13 residues. CDR3 in DNA: TGCGGGGGGCTAGCGGAGAACACCGGGGAGCTGTTTTTT. It is translated as CGGLAENTGELFF.

The chain employs TRBV5-1 and TRBJ1-1, with D possibly being TRBD1 (5 bases). Trimming stripped 4 bases from V and 2 bases from J, with 15 bases between. The CDR3 covers 15 residues. CDR1 SGHRS and CDR2 YFSETQ come from the germline V gene. Here the CDR3 reads CASSPRPGGNTEAFF. CDR3 in DNA: TGCGCCAGCAGCCCCCGGCCCGGGGGAAACACTGAAGCTTTCTTT.

This clonotype was detected a few times. Here the CDR3 reads CASSPFLDRDGNTIYF. The CDR3 DNA follows: TGCGCCAGCAGCCCTTTCTTAGACAGGGATGGAAACACCATATATTTT. This rearrangement joins TRBV4-3 to TRBJ1-3; 7 bases are a match to TRBD1. Germline CDR1 reads LGHNA; CDR2 reads YSLEER. Trimming cost V 4 bases and J 3 bases; bases outside gene matches: 9. CDR3 length equals 16 residues.

The chain's CDR3 is CSAVEREHSGNTIYF. CDR3 nucleotides: TGCAGTGCTGTTGAGCGGGAGCACTCTGGAAACACCATATATTTT. This chain joins TRBV20-1 and TRBJ1-3; D gene ambiguous. Looked up from germline, CDR1 is DFQATT and CDR2 is SNEGSKA (reference sequence). V lost 5 bases, J lost 0 bases, and 14 bases lay in between. This CDR3 is 15 amino acids long.

As concerns this clonotype: A much larger clone sits a single nucleotide away, making a read error possible. The chain has TRBV11-2 and TRBJ2-3; D gene uncertain. Germline CDR1 is SGHAT and CDR2 is FQNNGV. V lost 3 bases to trimming and J lost 2 bases, with 6 bases between them. This CDR3 region has 13 residues. The CDR3 loop is CASSFPATDTQYF. CDR3 coding DNA: TGTGCCAGCAGCTTTCCCGCCACAGATACGCAGTATTTT.

A few counts support this clonotype. V gene TRBV5-7 combines with J gene TRBJ1-1; D is perhaps TRBD1 (6 bases). TRBV5-7 belongs to the ORF category, with a function that is uncertain. The CDR3 loop spans 14 amino acids. V was pared by 4 bases and J by 0 bases, with 10 bases between. CDR3 loop: CASSADRLNTEAFF. The CDR3 region has the DNA TGTGCCAGCAGCGCCGACAGGCTGAACACTGAAGCTTTCTTT.

V is TRBV7-2 and J is TRBJ2-4, with 7 bases identical to TRBD1. CDR1 and CDR2 from the germline V gene are SGHTA and FQGNSA. J gave up 7 bases and V 5 bases, and 8 bases lay outside the gene matches. The CDR3 sequence is 14 residues long. The CDR3 region is CASSQSDRVNIQYF. The CDR3 nucleotides are TGTGCCAGCAGCCAATCTGACAGGGTCAACATTCAGTACTTC.

The genes are TRBV11-1 and TRBJ2-2; D could derive from TRBD1 or TRBD2 (5 bases each). Trimming shortened V by 5 bases and J by 10 bases, and 11 bases separated the two germline ends. This CDR3 comprises 12 residues. Germline assignment: CDR1 SGHAT and CDR2 FQDESV (reference sequence). CDR3 loop: CASSRGAEELFF. CDR3 in DNA: TGTGCCAGCAGCCGAGGGGCAGAGGAGCTGTTTTTT. The full variable domain, its missing parts supplied by reference TRBV11-1 and TRBJ2-2, is EAEVAQSPRYKITEKSQAVAFWCDPISGHATLYWYRQILGQGPELLVQFQDESVVDDSQLPKDRFSAERLKGVDSTLKIQPAELGDSAMYLCASSRGAEELFFGEGSRLTVL.

The chain employs TRBV6-6 and TRBJ2-1; no definite D call. With 0 bases removed from V and 4 bases from J, the gap between germline ends came to 16 bases. CDR3 length: 17 amino acids. In germline, CDR1 is MNHNY, CDR2 SVGAGI (reference sequence). CDR3 protein: CASSYSRGPTPYNEQFF. In nucleotides, the CDR3 is TGTGCCAGCAGTTACTCTAGAGGACCTACGCCATACAATGAGCAGTTCTTC.

This clonotype occurred a few times. The rearrangement joins TRBV7-9 to TRBJ1-5, with D hard to call. Germline-derived CDR1 and CDR2 are SEHNR and FQNEAQ (reference sequence). The ends were cut back, 5 bases at V and 5 bases at J, with 16 bases in the middle. CDR3 size: 15 residues. The CDR3 loop reads CASSPEATPDQPQHF. CDR3 DNA sequence: TGTGCCAGCAGCCCGGAGGCCACCCCGGATCAGCCCCAGCATTTT.

This chain joins TRBV2 and TRBJ2-7; D perhaps matches TRBD1 (6 bases). Trimming removed 5 bases from V and 9 bases from J, with 14 bases in between. Germline CDR1 reads SNHLY; CDR2 reads FYNNEI. The CDR3 consists of 12 residues. The CDR3 nucleotides read TGTGCCAGCAGTCGGGACACAGGTGCGCAGTACTTC. It codes for CASSRDTGAQYF.

This clonotype was detected many times. This rearrangement joins TRBV20-1 to TRBJ1-1, with 8 positions matching TRBD1. CDR3 length: 16 residues. CDR1 and CDR2 from the germline V gene are DFQATT and SNEGSKA (reference sequence). Trimming took 0 bases from V and 4 from J; bases not matched to a gene: 10. The CDR3 spells CSARDLTQGARTEAFF. The DNA of the CDR3 is TGCAGTGCTAGAGATCTTACGCAGGGGGCTCGCACTGAAGCTTTCTTT.

This clonotype was detected only a few times. V and J are TRBV27 and TRBJ2-6; the match to TRBD2 covers 8 bases. Trimming took 5 bases from V and 1 from J; bases not matched to a gene: 10. Germline values: CDR1 MNHEY, CDR2 SMNVEV (reference sequence). The CDR3 consists of 18 residues. CDR3 nucleotide sequence: TGTGCCAGCAGTCCCTTGCGGGGGGCCATTTCTGGGGCCAACGTCCTGACTTTC. Its translation is CASSPLRGAISGANVLTF. Full variable domain (outside the CDR3, taken from reference TRBV27 and TRBJ2-6): EAQVTQNPRYLITVTGKKLTVTCSQNMNHEYMSWYRQDPGLGLRQIYYSMNVEVTDKGDVPEGYKVSRKEKRNFPLILESPSPNQTSLYFCASSPLRGAISGANVLTFGAGSRLTVL.